The 22 T cell receptor beta chains below all came from one sample that was sequenced in a study of shared clonotypes between healthy human individuals. Libraries were prepared by immunoSEQ multiplex PCR; TCRdb keeps only in-frame clonotypes and omits some of them. The table records under 1,900,000 clones, about 98.5% of them present only once. The material sequenced was naive CD4+ T cells sorted from blood. The subset denotes: CD45RA+ positively selected. The receptor source for this set is a man aged 30 to 39 in good health.

The chain is built from TRBV7-9 and TRBJ2-1; the D is unclear. The CDR3 length is 15 residues. V was clipped by 0 bases and J by 5 bases, with 11 bases between them. Germline V gene sequence: CDR1 SEHNR, CDR2 FQNEAQ (reference sequence). CDR3 in DNA: TGTGCCAGCAGCTTAGCTTTTTGGGCCAACAATGAGCAGTTCTTC. Its protein is CASSLAFWANNEQFF.

This chain uses TRBV15 with TRBJ1-5; 7 positions match TRBD1. Germline CDR1 reads LNHNV; CDR2 reads YYDKDF (reference sequence). After removal of 1 base from V and 10 bases from J, the junction contained 4 bases not matched to a gene. The CDR3 is 13 residues long. CDR3 region: CATSRGDRVPQHF. Here the CDR3 DNA reads TGTGCCACCAGCAGAGGTGACAGGGTACCCCAGCATTTT. The full variable domain, with the rest looked up from reference TRBV15 and TRBJ1-5, is DAMVIQNPRYQVTQFGKPVTLSCSQTLNHNVMYWYQQKSSQAPKLLFHYYDKDFNNEADTPDNFQSRRPNTSFCFLDIRSPGLGDTAMYLCATSRGDRVPQHFGDGTRLSIL.

This sequence joins TRBV5-1 and TRBJ1-1; 11 bases align to TRBD1. Germline trimming cut 4 bases from V and 4 bases from J; bases unmatched to any gene: 9. Germline V gene data show CDR1 as SGHRS and CDR2 as YFSETQ. This CDR3 has 16 residues. The CDR3 DNA is TGCGCCAGCAGCCCTCGCACCGGGACAGGGGGCACTGAAGCTTTCTTT. It codes for CASSPRTGTGGTEAFF.

A note on this clone: The sample contains more than one DNA sequence encoding this CDR3. Here the CDR3 DNA reads TGCGCCAGCAGCTCGACAGGCAATCAGCCCCAGCATTTT. Its protein product is CASSSTGNQPQHF. The chain employs TRBV5-1 and TRBJ1-5; the D gene is possibly TRBD1 (5 bases). CDR1 is SGHRS, CDR2 YFSETQ, per germline. The length of the CDR3 is 13 residues. V was pared by 3 bases and J by 2 bases, with 6 bases between. Together with reference TRBV5-1 and TRBJ1-5, the CDR3 gives the full variable domain: KAGVTQTPRYLIKTRGQQVTLSCSPISGHRSVSWYQQTPGQGLQFLFEYFSETQRNKGNFPGRFSGRQFSNSRSEMNVSTLELGDSALYLCASSSTGNQPQHFGDGTRLSIL.

To note about this clone: Other DNA variants within this sample encode the same CDR3. The chain couples TRBV5-1 to TRBJ2-7; 10 nucleotides align to TRBD1. CDR3 size: 15 residues. The germline gives CDR1 SGHRS, CDR2 YFSETQ. The ends lost 0 bases at V and 7 bases at J; junction bases unmatched: 7. The CDR3 loop is CASSLAGTGVGEQYF. As DNA, the CDR3 is TGCGCCAGCAGCTTGGCTGGGACAGGGGTGGGTGAGCAGTACTTC.

This clone was counted a few times. The chain uses TRBV2 and TRBJ1-2; no reliable D call. V shed 9 bases and J shed 6 bases, with 8 bases lying between them. Germline V CDR1 and CDR2: SNHLY, FYNNEI. This CDR3 comprises 10 residues. The DNA for the CDR3 is TGTGCCAGTCCGGGAGATGGCTACACCTTC. Residues: CASPGDGYTF.

CDR3 DNA sequence: TGTGCCAGCAGCTTAGTGTTTAAGGGCACAGATACGCAGTATTTT. It specifies CASSLVFKGTDTQYF. The chain uses TRBV7-2 and TRBJ2-3; D unresolved. V lost 1 base to trimming and J lost 1 base, with 9 bases between them. The CDR3 is 15 residues long. Looked up from germline, CDR1 is SGHTA and CDR2 is FQGNSA.

This sequence joins TRBV5-6 and TRBJ1-2; 10 nucleotides match TRBD1. The CDR3 covers 14 residues. CDR1 and CDR2 (germline): SGHDT, YYEEEE. The V and J ends lost 0 bases and 8 bases, in that order; junction bases with no gene match: 4. The CDR3 loop is CASSLAGTGAGYTF. The CDR3 nucleotides are TGTGCCAGCAGCTTGGCGGGGACAGGGGCCGGCTACACCTTC.

The rearrangement links TRBV5-1 to TRBJ2-7; a possible D gene is TRBD2 (5 bases). From germline, CDR1 is SGHRS and CDR2 YFSETQ. The V and J ends lost 1 base and 3 bases respectively, with 20 bases between them. The CDR3 contains 17 residues. The CDR3 region has the DNA TGCGCCAGCAGCTTGCCCCCCACTAGATCAAACCTCTACGAGCAGTACTTC. Amino acid sequence: CASSLPPTRSNLYEQYF.

CDR3 nucleotide sequence: TGTGCCAGCAGCCGTGCACCGGGCAAAAACATTCAGTACTTC. Residues: CASSRAPGKNIQYF. The rearrangement uses TRBV11-2 and TRBJ2-4; no clear D. The germline gives CDR1 SGHAT, CDR2 FQNNGV. CDR3 length: 14 residues. V was cut by 5 bases and J by 3 bases, with 11 bases left in between. The full variable domain, rest sourced from reference TRBV11-2 and TRBJ2-4, is EAGVAQSPRYKIIEKRQSVAFWCNPISGHATLYWYQQILGQGPKLLIQFQNNGVVDDSQLPKDRFSAERLKGVDSTLKIQPAKLEDSAVYLCASSRAPGKNIQYFGAGTRLSVL.

The chain links TRBV29-1 to TRBJ2-3; TRBD2 is a possible D gene (6 bases). Germline CDR1 and CDR2: SQVTM and ANQGSEA. V was shortened by 5 bases and J by 4 bases, with 13 bases between the two germline ends. The CDR3 loop spans 13 amino acids. The CDR3 here is CSVTRPSADTQYF. In DNA form, the CDR3 reads TGCAGCGTTACCCGTCCTAGCGCAGATACGCAGTATTTT.

V and J are TRBV5-1 and TRBJ1-5; maybe TRBD1 (5 bases). The V end lost 0 bases, the J end lost 8 bases, and 21 bases lay between the germline ends. In germline, CDR1 is SGHRS, CDR2 YFSETQ. The CDR3 spans 17 residues. CDR3 amino acids: CASSLGPQGEGFKPQHF. In DNA, the CDR3 is TGCGCCAGCAGCTTGGGTCCGCAGGGAGAGGGGTTTAAGCCCCAGCATTTT.

CDR3 protein: CASSLAPTGWKNTEAFF. For the CDR3, the DNA is TGTGCCAGCAGCTTAGCTCCTACAGGGTGGAAGAACACTGAAGCTTTCTTT. The chain employs TRBV7-4 and TRBJ1-1; a possible D gene is TRBD1 (6 bases). Germline CDR1 and CDR2: SGHVT and SQSDAQ. Trimming left V 0 bases short and J 1 base short, with 15 bases between. The CDR3 is 17 amino acids.

Turning to this clone: Other DNA sequences in this sample translate to the same CDR3. The J gene is TRBJ2-7, the V gene TRBV2, with D unresolved. Deletions cut 5 bases from V and 4 bases from J, with 3 bases between. The V gene's germline CDR1 is SNHLY and CDR2 FYNNEI. CDR3 length: 10 amino acids. CDR3 amino acids: CASSTYEQYF. Written as DNA, the CDR3 is TGTGCCAGCAGTACATACGAGCAGTACTTC.

The CDR3 region is CASSSRQAQNTEAFF. The DNA of the CDR3 is TGTGCCAGCAGCTCCAGACAGGCCCAGAACACTGAAGCTTTCTTT. The chain recombines TRBV6-5 with TRBJ1-1, with D maybe TRBD1 (6 bases). V lost 6 bases and J 1 base, leaving 15 bases between the germline ends. Looked up from germline, CDR1 is MNHEY and CDR2 is SVGAGI. This CDR3 has 15 amino acids.

Points on this clone: The sample contains more than one DNA sequence encoding this CDR3. V usage is TRBV9 and J usage is TRBJ2-7; unclear D gene. Germline CDR1 and CDR2: SGDLS and YYNGEE. This CDR3 is 14 amino acids long. With 0 bases removed from V and 4 bases from J, the gap between germline ends came to 11 bases. The CDR3 here is CASSVGVASYEQYF. Here the CDR3 DNA reads TGTGCCAGCAGCGTAGGGGTAGCATCGTACGAGCAGTACTTC.

The chain has TRBV27 and TRBJ1-6; 10 bases fit TRBD1. Trimming took 5 bases from V and 9 from J; bases not matched to a gene: 7. Germline V gene data show CDR1 as MNHEY and CDR2 as SMNVEV (reference sequence). The CDR3 has 15 residues. CDR3 DNA sequence: TGTGCCAGCAGTCCGGGACAGGGGTTCCGTTCACCCCTCCACTTT. Its translation is CASSPGQGFRSPLHF.

Concerning this clone itself: The junction and the germline gene differ at one end; a read error may be behind it. The chain is built from TRBV5-1 and TRBJ1-3; D not certain. Per germline, CDR1 SGHRS and CDR2 YFSETQ. This CDR3 contains 14 residues. The CDR3 is CASSFGGFGDTIYF. CDR3 DNA: TGCGCCAGCAGCTTCGGAGGGTTTGGAGACACCATATATTTT.

Points on this clone: The same CDR3 also results from other DNA sequences found in this sample. The J gene is TRBJ2-7, the V gene TRBV18; D call uncertain. The CDR3 consists of 12 residues. Trimming removed 3 bases at V and 5 bases at J, with 8 bases between. Germline assignment: CDR1 KGHSH and CDR2 LQKENI. DNA of the CDR3: TGTGCCAGCTCACCTCCTTCCAACGAGCAGTACTTC. It is translated as CASSPPSNEQYF.

The V gene is TRBV25-1, the J gene TRBJ2-1; D is possibly TRBD1 or TRBD2 (5 bases each). This CDR3 spans 14 amino acids. The V end was cut by 6 bases, the J end by 4 bases, with 13 bases between. Germline V gene lookup returns CDR1 MGHDK and CDR2 SYGVNS. In nucleotides, the CDR3 is TGTGCCAGCAGGCCCCCCGGGGCTTACAATGAGCAGTTCTTC. It is translated as CASRPPGAYNEQFF.

The genes are TRBV5-1 and TRBJ2-7; 8 bases are a match to TRBD1. The J segment lost 2 bases and the V segment lost 0 bases, leaving 4 bases of the junction unmatched. Germline lookup yields CDR1 SGHRS and CDR2 YFSETQ. This CDR3 is 15 amino acids long. CDR3 residues: CASSLATGVPYEQYF. The CDR3 DNA follows: TGCGCCAGCAGCTTGGCGACAGGGGTGCCCTACGAGCAGTACTTC.

This rearrangement joins TRBV18 to TRBJ2-5; D is possibly TRBD1 (5 bases). Germline-derived CDR1 and CDR2 are KGHSH and LQKENI. This CDR3 has 15 amino acids. V was shortened by 3 bases and J by 5 bases, with 16 bases between the two germline ends. CDR3 sequence reads: CASSPALSRVETQYF. CDR3 nucleotide sequence: TGTGCCAGCTCACCTGCTTTATCCAGGGTCGAGACCCAGTACTTC. The full variable domain, in which reference TRBV18 and TRBJ2-5 provide the parts outside the CDR3, is NAGVMQNPRHLVRRRGQEARLRCSPMKGHSHVYWYRQLPEEGLKFMVYLQKENIIDESGMPKERFSAEFPKEGPSILRIQQVVRGDSAAYFCASSPALSRVETQYFGPGTRLLVL.